This T cell receptor beta chain was recovered during a study of blood T cells in healthy people across ages. In this sample, this clonotype turned up a few times. Its target is unknown. The CDR3 runs to 15 residues. V lost 4 bases to trimming and J lost 8 bases, with 19 bases between them. The germline gives CDR1 SGHRS, CDR2 YFSETQ. Study-wide findings and caveats: TCR beta diversity was tightly associated with the proportion of naive T cells.

Staff drew around 10 milliliters of peripheral blood from each donor. Isolation recovered at least 6 million PBMCs from every sample. The use of a sample-barcoded 5' primer and a J-beta primer mix characterized a second PCR of roughly 7 to 11 cycles. TCRdb re-called the 5' RACE reads with MiXCR, one entry per CDR3 protein. The profile covers fewer than 1,000,000 distinct CDR3 sequences, with more than 40% appearing a single time and approximately 20% taken by the ten largest. Sequencing was carried out using blood. This TCR was sampled from a man aged 55 to 70 in good health. The chain recombines TRBV5-1 with TRBJ2-1, with D perhaps being TRBD1 or TRBD2 (5 bases each). DNA of the CDR3: TGCGCCAGCAGCGGGACCGGAGAGACCCCGGATGAGCAGTTCTTC. Protein: CASSGTGETPDEQFF. The full variable domain, in which reference TRBV5-1 and TRBJ2-1 provide the parts outside the CDR3, is KAGVTQTPRYLIKTRGQQVTLSCSPISGHRSVSWYQQTPGQGLQFLFEYFSETQRNKGNFPGRFSGRQFSNSRSEMNVSTLELGDSALYLCASSGTGETPDEQFFGPGTRLTVL.